The 18 T cell receptor beta chains below were found in one sample sequenced in a study of cytomegalovirus exposure and HLA in healthy donors. The PCR ran on 60 Vbeta and 13 Jbeta primers. Clones were read by immunoSEQ multiplex PCR, and TCRdb kept only the in-frame ones, dropping some. The data hold roughly 80,000 clones, with roughly two thirds observed a single time. The sample consisted of PBMCs. The origin of the receptors is a woman between 45 and 65 years old in good health and CMV-seropositive.

The rearrangement links TRBV5-1 to TRBJ2-1, with a weak D call TRBD2 (6 bases). The length of the CDR3 is 16 residues. Trimming pared 1 base from V and 6 bases from J, leaving 17 bases between. Germline V gene data show CDR1 as SGHRS and CDR2 as YFSETQ. This chain's CDR3 is CASSLRTSRGGNEQFF. The CDR3 coding sequence is TGCGCCAGCAGCTTGAGGACAAGTAGGGGAGGCAATGAGCAGTTCTTC. Full variable domain (rest looked up from reference TRBV5-1 and TRBJ2-1): KAGVTQTPRYLIKTRGQQVTLSCSPISGHRSVSWYQQTPGQGLQFLFEYFSETQRNKGNFPGRFSGRQFSNSRSEMNVSTLELGDSALYLCASSLRTSRGGNEQFFGPGTRLTVL.

This chain uses TRBV6-5 with TRBJ2-1; TRBD2 matches at 13 bases. The V gene's germline CDR1 is MNHEY and CDR2 SVGAGI. This CDR3 has 16 amino acids. Trimming cost V 2 bases and J 7 bases; bases outside gene matches: 5. The chain's CDR3 is CASSYRPGLAGNEQFF. The DNA for the CDR3 is TGTGCCAGCAGTTACCGGCCGGGACTAGCGGGGAATGAGCAGTTCTTC.

This clone was detected once. V usage is TRBV5-4 and J usage is TRBJ2-7; 7 bases are shared with TRBD2. The germline V gene encodes CDR1 SGHNT and CDR2 YYREEE (reference sequence). The V segment lost 4 bases and the J segment 9 bases; nucleotides outside the gene matches: 16. This CDR3 region has 15 residues. CDR3 nucleotides: TGTGCCAGCAGCCCTAAGGGAGCGGGGAATGGACCGCAGTACTTC. Translated: CASSPKGAGNGPQYF.

The chain uses TRBV7-3 and TRBJ1-1; D may be TRBD1 (5 bases). The V end lost 1 base, the J end lost 2 bases, and 11 bases lay between the germline ends. Germline loops: CDR1 SGHTA, CDR2 FQGTGA. This CDR3 region has 15 residues. Here the CDR3 reads CASSLSGRTNTEAFF. CDR3 bases: TGTGCCAGCAGCTTAAGCGGTCGGACAAACACTGAAGCTTTCTTT.

This chain links TRBV28 with TRBJ1-1; 10 bases match TRBD1. The junction had 3 bases not matched to a gene; V was cut back by 2 bases and J by 3 bases. The CDR3 spans 15 residues. From germline, CDR1 is MDHEN and CDR2 SYDVKM. CDR3 region: CASSLKTGGYTEAFF. In DNA form, the CDR3 reads TGTGCCAGCAGTTTAAAGACAGGGGGCTACACTGAAGCTTTCTTT.

This chain connects TRBV4-1 to TRBJ2-6; tentatively, D is TRBD1 (7 bases). The V gene lost 3 bases and the J gene lost 3 bases, with 15 bases spanning the gap. CDR3 length equals 17 residues. CDR1 MGHRA and CDR2 YSYEKL come from the germline V gene. The CDR3 DNA is TGCGCCAGCAGCCATATTGGAGGGGGCGGTGGGGCCAACGTCCTGACTTTC. Translated, it gives CASSHIGGGGGANVLTF.

This chain links TRBV6-5 with TRBJ1-5, with D hard to call. Germline V lookup: CDR1 MNHEY, CDR2 SVGAGI. The CDR3 covers 16 residues. Trimming left V 0 bases short and J 4 bases short, with 13 bases between. Written as DNA, the CDR3 is TGTGCCAGCAGTTACTCCCCTGGAGGGTGGAATCAGCCCCAGCATTTT. Protein: CASSYSPGGWNQPQHF.

The chain combines TRBV7-9 with TRBJ1-4, with TRBD1 matching over 7 bases. This CDR3 comprises 14 residues. Trimming removed 5 bases from V and 2 bases from J; junction bases left unmatched: 2. Germline lookup yields CDR1 SEHNR and CDR2 FQNEAQ (reference sequence). The CDR3 region has the DNA TGTGCCAGCAGCCTACAGGGGACTAATGAAAAACTGTTTTTT. The encoded protein is CASSLQGTNEKLFF.

V and J are TRBV29-1 and TRBJ2-7, with 8 bases matching TRBD1. With V trimmed by 7 bases and J by 7 bases, 9 bases remained unmatched. This CDR3 region has 12 residues. Germline V gene data show CDR1 as SQVTM and CDR2 as ANQGSEA. In DNA form, the CDR3 reads TGCAGCGCCGGACAGGGTGTGGGAGAGCAGTACTTC. This sequence encodes CSAGQGVGEQYF.

The chain links TRBV27 to TRBJ2-1, with 12 bases matching TRBD2. V shed 5 bases and J 15 bases; nucleotides not matched to a gene: 2. CDR1 is MNHEY, CDR2 SMNVEV, per germline (reference sequence). The CDR3 has 11 residues. The CDR3 coding sequence is TGTGCCAGCAGTGGACTAGCGGGGAGGTTCTTC. It translates to CASSGLAGRFF.

The V and J genes are TRBV10-3 and TRBJ2-5; unclear D gene. The V gene lost 3 bases and the J gene lost 2 bases, with 4 bases spanning the gap. Germline V lookup: CDR1 ENHRY, CDR2 SYGVKD. The CDR3 runs to 12 residues. The CDR3 nucleotides read TGTGCCATCAGTGAACAGCAAGAGACCCAGTACTTC. As protein: CAISEQQETQYF.

This chain connects TRBV6-5 to TRBJ1-2; unclear D gene. CDR3 length: 10 residues. The V end was cut by 7 bases, the J end by 8 bases, with 8 bases between. CDR1 and CDR2 (germline): MNHEY, SVGAGI. The CDR3 DNA sequence: TGTGCCAGCATCCTATGGGGCTACACCTTC. It codes for CASILWGYTF.

Concerning this clone: At one boundary the junction diverges from the germline segment, which might be a read error. This sequence joins TRBV7-9 and TRBJ1-4; maybe TRBD1 (5 bases). Germline V lookup: CDR1 SEHNR, CDR2 FQNEAQ (reference sequence). CDR3 size: 19 residues. The CDR3 sequence: CSSSLVFRQGTATNEKLFF. As DNA, the CDR3 is TGTTCCAGCAGCTTAGTTTTTCGGCAGGGTACGGCAACTAATGAAAAACTGTTTTTT.

This clone was seen a handful of times. CDR3 protein: CASSATGGPVKETQYF. As DNA, the CDR3 is TGTGCCAGCAGCGCAACAGGGGGGCCGGTAAAAGAGACCCAGTACTTC. The rearrangement links TRBV9 to TRBJ2-5; TRBD1 matches at 8 bases. Germline loops: CDR1 SGDLS, CDR2 YYNGEE. The CDR3 is 16 residues long. With V trimmed by 3 bases and J by 3 bases, 10 bases remained unmatched.

The chain uses TRBV6-1 and TRBJ2-3; 8 nucleotides agree with TRBD2. The CDR3 covers 17 residues. V lost 2 bases and J lost 2; bases outside the gene matches: 9. Per the germline V gene, CDR1 is MNHNS and CDR2 is SASEGT. In DNA form, the CDR3 reads TGTGCCAGCAGTGAAATTAGTGGCGGGGGGTTCACAGATACGCAGTATTTT. It translates to CASSEISGGGFTDTQYF.

V and J are TRBV28 and TRBJ2-3; no reliable D call. Per germline, CDR1 MDHEN and CDR2 SYDVKM. CDR3 length: 12 residues. The V end lost 5 bases, the J end lost 3 bases, and 6 bases lay between the germline ends. The DNA for the CDR3 is TGTGCCAGCAGTCTCCCGACAGATACGCAGTATTTT. This encodes CASSLPTDTQYF.

This clone was counted a few times. The rearrangement joins TRBV5-1 to TRBJ1-3; no clear D gene. The CDR3 extends over 19 amino acids. The V end lost 3 bases, the J end lost 0 bases, and 22 bases lay between the germline ends. Germline-derived CDR1 and CDR2 are SGHRS and YFSETQ. The CDR3 loop reads CASSSAFGGFEGSGNTIYF. For the CDR3, the DNA is TGCGCCAGCAGCTCCGCCTTCGGAGGCTTCGAGGGCTCTGGAAACACCATATATTTT.

The chain links TRBV6-5 to TRBJ1-2; no clear D. This CDR3 contains 16 residues. V gave up 0 bases and J gave up 4 bases, with 15 bases separating them. Germline V gene data show CDR1 as MNHEY and CDR2 as SVGAGI. CDR3 region: CASSYSHLRFSYGYTF. In DNA form, the CDR3 reads TGTGCCAGCAGTTACTCGCATCTTCGGTTTTCCTATGGCTACACCTTC.